This T cell receptor beta chain was obtained from a study of T cell repertoires in cytomegalovirus infection. Across the study: It was recently identified HLA-C-restricted and well-studied HLA-B-restricted CMV epitopes that the study used. Through public TCR beta signatures, both CMV infection and matching HLA type were indicated.

Whole-study results and caveats: The response measured ex vivo was dominated by TCR beta clonotypes (HLA-C-restricted and CMV-specific). Cumulative frequency (of public TCR beta family members) identified carriers of CMV plus the relevant HLA.

Germline V CDR1 and CDR2: MGHRA, YSYEKL. Trimming took off 1 base at V and 5 bases at J, with 10 bases between the two ends. This CDR3 region has 14 residues. As concerns this clonotype: Its antigen is as yet unknown.

TCRdb processed the reads anew with MiXCR; each CDR3 protein has one entry. The sample includes about a million distinct CDR3 sequences, less than 40% of them seen just once. The chain recombines TRBV4-1 with TRBJ2-3, with D possibly TRBD2 on 6 matching bases. This sequence was found in a human donor in good health (CMV status not recorded). Some clones in this sample may be carry-over from other donors' samples. The input for sequencing was cultured CD8+ T cells from PBMCs, taken from culture after CMV antigen stimulation. The CDR3 DNA reads as TGCGCCAGCAGCCAAGGCGGGGTGGGAGATACGCAGTATTTT. This gives the protein CASSQGGVGDTQYF.